This T cell receptor (beta chain) was identified during a study of Ad26.COV2.S vaccination and SARS-CoV-2 variants. About the study: Ad26.COV2.S given intramuscularly, once or twice 56 days apart.

Study observations and caveats: Reportedly, after vaccination the spike-specific CD8+ and CD4+ T cell responses displayed substantial breadth. Vaccine recipients and placebo recipients showed similar non-spike TCR breadth.

V lost 7 bases and J lost 8; bases outside the gene matches: 4. Germline V gene data show CDR1 as SEHNR and CDR2 as FQNEAQ (reference sequence). This CDR3 has 12 residues. Clones were read by immunoSEQ multiplex PCR, and TCRdb kept only the in-frame ones, dropping some. The sample carries approximately 280,000 clones, over 75% recorded once. Treatment described: about 20 received Ad26.COV2.S at low or high dose, single or two shots; about 5 received placebo; per-sample allocation not given. Samples came from day 63 after the first vaccine or placebo injection. Concerning this clone itself: Antigen: not known.

The rearrangement joins TRBV7-9 to TRBJ1-2, with 10 bases that match TRBD1. The sequence came from a person between 18 and 65 years old who received the Ad26.COV2.S COVID-19 vaccine or a placebo. Source: peripheral blood, taken in a trial of Ad26.COV2.S vaccine versus placebo. The CDR3 spells CASTGTGAGYTF. DNA for the CDR3: TGTGCCAGCACCGGGACAGGGGCGGGCTACACCTTC.